These T cell receptor beta chains were read from a single sample in a study of shared clonotypes between healthy human individuals. Clones were read by immunoSEQ multiplex PCR, and TCRdb kept only the in-frame ones, dropping some. This sample yields 2 million to 2.5 million clones, of which roughly 90% are seen a single time; 0.37% belongs to the top ten. Sequencing input: naive CD4+ T cells from PBMCs. These receptors were taken from a man between 18 and 29 years old in good health. Some clones in this sample may be carry-over from other donors' samples. The CDR3 runs from the conserved cysteine through the conserved F or W. A D gene is named only where the DNA matches it firmly. The listing skips clone size in some rows; elsewhere it reads once, few, many or a size class.

TRBD1	once	TRBJ2-5	TRBV19	TGTGCCAGTAGTCTTGGACAGGGGGCAATAGGGTACCAAGAGACCCAGTACTTC	CASSLGQGAIGYQETQYF
-	-	TRBJ1-5	TRBV6-6	TGTGCCAGCAGCAACTCCAGGGCCTCCGGCAATCAGCCCCAGCATTTT	CASSNSRASGNQPQHF
TRBD2	-	TRBJ2-1	TRBV6-1	TGTGCCAGCAGCAGGCCTAGCGGGAGCTACAATGAGCAGTTCTTC	CASSRPSGSYNEQFF
-	-	TRBJ1-2	TRBV10-3	TGTGCCACCCAGACAGGATCGGACTATGGCTACACCTTC	CATQTGSDYGYTF
-	-	TRBJ1-3	TRBV15	TGTGCCACCAGCAGGGACCTGGGTGAACCAGGGAACACCATATATTTT	CATSRDLGEPGNTIYF
TRBD2	-	TRBJ2-7	TRBV7-2	TGTGCCAGCAGCTTAGTCGCGACTAGCGGGAATTACGAGCAGTACTTC	CASSLVATSGNYEQYF
-	-	TRBJ1-1	TRBV6-6	TGTGCCATTAGAGGAGGGCCCACTGAAGCTTTCTTT	CAIRGGPTEAFF
-	-	TRBJ1-2	TRBV15	TGTGCCACCAGCAGAGAGCCCTCAAGGGGGGCCACTAACTATGGCTACACCTTC	CATSREPSRGATNYGYTF
-	-	TRBJ2-1	TRBV7-3	TGTGCCAGCAGCTTATCGGGCTCCTCCGGACACAATGAGCAGTTCTTC	CASSLSGSSGHNEQFF
-	-	TRBJ2-7	TRBV5-1	TGCGCCAGCAGCTTGGGCCGTAGCTCCTACGAGCAGTACTTC	CASSLGRSSYEQYF
-	-	TRBJ1-1	TRBV5-1	TGCGCCAGCAGCCTAGGACAAGTAGTGAACACTGAAGCTTTCTTT	CASSLGQVVNTEAFF
TRBD2	-	TRBJ2-1	TRBV7-7	TGTGCCAGCAGCCCGGGGCTAGCGGGGGTCTACAATGAGCAGTTCTTC	CASSPGLAGVYNEQFF
-	-	TRBJ1-5	TRBV19	TGTGCCAGTAGTGTTGCGTGGAATCAGCCCCAGCATTTT	CASSVAWNQPQHF
-	-	TRBJ2-2	TRBV9	TGTGCCAGCAGCGTATGGCAGGGGACCACCGGGGAGCTGTTTTTT	CASSVWQGTTGELFF
-	-	TRBJ2-1	TRBV7-9	TGTGCCAGCAGCTTAGTCACTATGCAGTTCTTC	CASSLVTMQFF
-	-	TRBJ2-3	TRBV29-1	TGCGCCACAGGGAGGGCCACAGATACGCAGTATTTT	CATGRATDTQYF
TRBD1	-	TRBJ2-7	TRBV29-1	TGCAGCGTTGAACAGCGGGACAGGGAAAAGCAGTACTTC	CSVEQRDREKQYF
-	-	TRBJ1-5	TRBV28	TGTGCCAGCCTAGGGGAGTTTAGCAATCAGCCCCAGCATTTT	CASLGEFSNQPQHF
-	-	TRBJ2-3	TRBV4-1	TGCGCCAGCAGCCAAGCGGGCGGGAGCACAGATACGCAGTATTTT	CASSQAGGSTDTQYF
-	once	TRBJ1-2	TRBV7-8	TGTGCCAGCAGCTCCTACAAGGACTATGGCTACACCTTC	CASSSYKDYGYTF
TRBD1	-	TRBJ1-1	TRBV7-9	TGTGCCAGCAGCTTCAACACAGGGGTGGGCACTGAAGCTTTCTTT	CASSFNTGVGTEAFF
-	-	TRBJ2-3	TRBV27	TGTGCCAGCAGTTCCCGCCAGCATACTAGCACAGATACGCAGTATTTT	CASSSRQHTSTDTQYF
-	few	TRBJ2-2	TRBV9	TGTGCCAGCACACAAAGGGGGACCGGGGAGCTGTTTTTT	CASTQRGTGELFF
TRBD1	once	TRBJ1-2	TRBV5-4	TGTGCCAGCAGCGGACAGGGAGCCTATGGCTACACCTTC	CASSGQGAYGYTF
-	-	TRBJ2-5	TRBV30	TGTGCCTGGAGTGTACTCGGGGTAGGGTCCGAGACCCAGTACTTC	CAWSVLGVGSETQYF
TRBD2	-	TRBJ2-7	TRBV6-5	TGTGCCAGCAGTTCGACTAGCGGGAAGGCCTACGAGCAGTACTTC	CASSSTSGKAYEQYF
TRBD2	once	TRBJ2-2	TRBV14	TGTGCCAGCAGCCAGCTAATGACTAGCGGGAGGTCCACCGGGGAGCTGTTTTTT	CASSQLMTSGRSTGELFF
-	-	TRBJ2-2	TRBV7-9	TGTGCCAGCAGCCGAGGGCGGGACACCGGGGAGCTGTTTTTT	CASSRGRDTGELFF
TRBD2	-	TRBJ2-5	TRBV13	TGTGCCAGCAGCTTAGGAGCGGGAGAGGACCAAGAGACCCAGTACTTC	CASSLGAGEDQETQYF
TRBD2	-	TRBJ2-1	TRBV7-9	TGTGCCAGCAGCTCTTCTAGCGGTGGGTTCTTC	CASSSSSGGFF
TRBD2	-	TRBJ2-3	TRBV25-1	TGTGCCAGCAAGGCGGGAGGGTCAGATACGCAGTATTTT	CASKAGGSDTQYF
-	-	TRBJ2-7	TRBV7-2	TGTGCCAGCAGCTTAAGTCCCGGGAGCAACTACGAGCAGTACTTC	CASSLSPGSNYEQYF
TRBD2	few	TRBJ2-1	TRBV18	TGTGCCAGCTCACCCCTAGCGGGAGGATGGGAGCAGTTCTTC	CASSPLAGGWEQFF
-	-	TRBJ2-5	TRBV13	TGTGCCAGCAGCCCCCAGACGGGTTCTGAGACCCAGTACTTC	CASSPQTGSETQYF
TRBD1	-	TRBJ2-5	TRBV27	TGTGCCAGCAGTTTCACCGGGACAGGTCTGAGGGAGACCCAGTACTTC	CASSFTGTGLRETQYF
TRBD2	-	TRBJ2-7	TRBV9	TGTGCCAGCAGCGTAGGATCCCCCACTAGCGGGTTCTCCTACGAGCAGTACTTC	CASSVGSPTSGFSYEQYF
-	-	TRBJ1-1	TRBV13	TGTGCCAGCAGCTTCCGCCCGGACACCTACCCCAACACTGAAGCTTTCTTT	CASSFRPDTYPNTEAFF
TRBD2	-	TRBJ2-7	TRBV6-1	TGTGCCAGCAGTGTAGCGGGAGCCCCCGAGCAGTACTTC	CASSVAGAPEQYF
-	-	TRBJ2-5	TRBV5-1	TGCGCCAGCAGCGTGAGCGCAGCTCAAGAGACCCAGTACTTC	CASSVSAAQETQYF
-	-	TRBJ1-1	TRBV10-3	TGTGCCATCAGCGACGGGGCTACTGAAGCTTTCTTT	CAISDGATEAFF
TRBD2	-	TRBJ2-3	TRBV29-1	TGCAGCGTTGAAGGGCGGCGGGAGTTTTCAGATACGCAGTATTTT	CSVEGRREFSDTQYF
-	-	TRBJ2-5	TRBV5-1	TGCGCCAGCAGCTTCGCTCAAGAGACCCAGTACTTC	CASSFAQETQYF
-	many	TRBJ2-2	TRBV5-1	TGCGCCAGCAGCTTAGACATATTACCCCCAAGGGACGGGGAGCTGTTTTTT	CASSLDILPPRDGELFF
-	once	TRBJ1-1	TRBV28	TGTGCGGATGCCCGGATAGACGACACTGAAGCTTTCTTT	CADARIDDTEAFF
-	-	TRBJ2-1	TRBV10-3	TGTGCCATCACCCCGGACCGCGGCGCTGAGCAGTTCTTC	CAITPDRGAEQFF
-	once	TRBJ1-1	TRBV9	TGTGCCAGCAGATCCACGGGGAACACTGAAGCTTTCTTT	CASRSTGNTEAFF
-	-	TRBJ2-7	TRBV5-6	TGTGCCAGCAGCTTTACGGCAGGTTTGGAGTACTTC	CASSFTAGLEYF
TRBD1	-	TRBJ2-7	TRBV30	TGTGCCTGGAGTCCCAGGGGGCAAGAGCAGTACTTC	CAWSPRGQEQYF
TRBD1	-	TRBJ2-7	TRBV30	TGTGCCTGGAGTGTAGACAGGGACTACGAGCAGTACTTC	CAWSVDRDYEQYF
-	-	TRBJ1-3	TRBV5-1	TGCGCCAGCAGCTTGGAGGGGTGGGACACCATATATTTT	CASSLEGWDTIYF
-	-	TRBJ2-5	TRBV19	TGTGCCAGTAGTATAACCCCGGGGAGCCAAGAGACCCAGTACTTC	CASSITPGSQETQYF
TRBD2	-	TRBJ2-1	TRBV7-8	TGTGCCAGCAGCCCCGCGGGGGAGTGGCACAATGAGCAGTTCTTC	CASSPAGEWHNEQFF
TRBD1	-	TRBJ2-7	TRBV19	TGTGCCAGTAGGCGCCCAGGGGGCTCCTACGAGCAGTACTTC	CASRRPGGSYEQYF
-	-	TRBJ2-7	TRBV14	TGTGCCAGCAGCCAAACTAGCAAAGACTCCTACGAGCAGTACTTC	CASSQTSKDSYEQYF